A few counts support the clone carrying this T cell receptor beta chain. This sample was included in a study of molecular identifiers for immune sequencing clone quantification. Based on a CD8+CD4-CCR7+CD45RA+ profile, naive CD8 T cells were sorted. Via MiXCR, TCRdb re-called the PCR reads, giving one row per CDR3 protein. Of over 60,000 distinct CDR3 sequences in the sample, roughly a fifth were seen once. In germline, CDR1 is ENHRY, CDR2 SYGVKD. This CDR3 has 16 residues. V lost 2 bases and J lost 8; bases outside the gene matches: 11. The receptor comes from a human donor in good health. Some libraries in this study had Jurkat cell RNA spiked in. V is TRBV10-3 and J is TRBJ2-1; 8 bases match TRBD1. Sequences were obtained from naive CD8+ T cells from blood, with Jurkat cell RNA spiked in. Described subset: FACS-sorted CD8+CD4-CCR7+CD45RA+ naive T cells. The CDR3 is CAISEGGTGVSDEQFF. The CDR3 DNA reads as TGTGCCATCAGTGAGGGCGGGACAGGCGTTTCAGATGAGCAGTTCTTC.